Below, one T cell receptor (beta chain) is given with its context. Its antigen is not yet known. No qualities accompany the bases; no much larger clone lies one base away. These data come from a study (dated by TCRdb to between 2022 and 2023). The germline V end is reduced by 0 bases and the J end by 5 bases; junction bases left unmatched: 4. CDR1 and CDR2 are drawn from the germline V gene: SGHTA, FQGNSA. Inclusive of the bounding cysteine and phenylalanine, the CDR3 is 15 residues long. Only the CDR3 portion is preserved as DNA: 45 bases, with reading frame beginning at the first base. Survey-level sequencing on the immunoSEQ platform was used to profile the TCR beta chain repertoires. The authors processed their data as follows. CDR3 amino acid length spectratypes and V-J pairing frequencies were compared, and repertoire diversity was measured with the inverse Simpson index. Clonotypes specific to SARS-CoV-2, CMV, influenza A and EBV were annotated by matching TCR beta CDR3 sequences against VDJdb. The table was pulled from immuneACCESS by TCRdb, which kept in-frame rearrangements only. Such tables lose some clones; where checked, under half of the loss comes from unresolved V genes, and the rest has no known cause. That table supplies the V and J calls and clone size; D and trimming were determined from the DNA. The sample has around 50,000 clones on record, 85% to 95% of them singletons. About 10% of the sample rests with the top ten.

PBMCs were separated from peripheral blood, and TCR beta sequencing was performed on genomic DNA obtained from unsorted PBMCs. What the work shows at the level of the full study, not this receptor alone: According to the authors, more investigation is needed, including longitudinal sampling and evaluation of a control group.

The sequence was obtained from a man aged 35 to 55 with rheumatoid arthritis. Recombination connected TRBV7-2 to TRBJ1-1, and TRBD1 aligns with 9 junction nucleotides. Material for sequencing was PBMCs. The CDR3 protein: CASSLAGQGGTEAFF. The DNA reads as follows: TGTGCCAGCAGCTTAGCGGGACAGGGTGGGACTGAAGCTTTCTTT.